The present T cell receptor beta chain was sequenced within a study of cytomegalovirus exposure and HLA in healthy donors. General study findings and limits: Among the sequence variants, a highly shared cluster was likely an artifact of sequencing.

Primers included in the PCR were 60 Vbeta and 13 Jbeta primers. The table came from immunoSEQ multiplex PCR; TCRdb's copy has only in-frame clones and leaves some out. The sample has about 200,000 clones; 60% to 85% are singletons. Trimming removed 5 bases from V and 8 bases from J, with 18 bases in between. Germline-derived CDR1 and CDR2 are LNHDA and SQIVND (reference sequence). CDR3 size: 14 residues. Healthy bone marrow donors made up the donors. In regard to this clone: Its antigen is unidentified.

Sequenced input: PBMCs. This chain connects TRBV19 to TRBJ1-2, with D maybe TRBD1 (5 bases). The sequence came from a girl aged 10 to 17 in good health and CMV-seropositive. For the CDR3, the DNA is TGTGCCAGTAGTGAGGGCAGGGAGGCTCCCGGCTACACCTTC. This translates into CASSEGREAPGYTF.